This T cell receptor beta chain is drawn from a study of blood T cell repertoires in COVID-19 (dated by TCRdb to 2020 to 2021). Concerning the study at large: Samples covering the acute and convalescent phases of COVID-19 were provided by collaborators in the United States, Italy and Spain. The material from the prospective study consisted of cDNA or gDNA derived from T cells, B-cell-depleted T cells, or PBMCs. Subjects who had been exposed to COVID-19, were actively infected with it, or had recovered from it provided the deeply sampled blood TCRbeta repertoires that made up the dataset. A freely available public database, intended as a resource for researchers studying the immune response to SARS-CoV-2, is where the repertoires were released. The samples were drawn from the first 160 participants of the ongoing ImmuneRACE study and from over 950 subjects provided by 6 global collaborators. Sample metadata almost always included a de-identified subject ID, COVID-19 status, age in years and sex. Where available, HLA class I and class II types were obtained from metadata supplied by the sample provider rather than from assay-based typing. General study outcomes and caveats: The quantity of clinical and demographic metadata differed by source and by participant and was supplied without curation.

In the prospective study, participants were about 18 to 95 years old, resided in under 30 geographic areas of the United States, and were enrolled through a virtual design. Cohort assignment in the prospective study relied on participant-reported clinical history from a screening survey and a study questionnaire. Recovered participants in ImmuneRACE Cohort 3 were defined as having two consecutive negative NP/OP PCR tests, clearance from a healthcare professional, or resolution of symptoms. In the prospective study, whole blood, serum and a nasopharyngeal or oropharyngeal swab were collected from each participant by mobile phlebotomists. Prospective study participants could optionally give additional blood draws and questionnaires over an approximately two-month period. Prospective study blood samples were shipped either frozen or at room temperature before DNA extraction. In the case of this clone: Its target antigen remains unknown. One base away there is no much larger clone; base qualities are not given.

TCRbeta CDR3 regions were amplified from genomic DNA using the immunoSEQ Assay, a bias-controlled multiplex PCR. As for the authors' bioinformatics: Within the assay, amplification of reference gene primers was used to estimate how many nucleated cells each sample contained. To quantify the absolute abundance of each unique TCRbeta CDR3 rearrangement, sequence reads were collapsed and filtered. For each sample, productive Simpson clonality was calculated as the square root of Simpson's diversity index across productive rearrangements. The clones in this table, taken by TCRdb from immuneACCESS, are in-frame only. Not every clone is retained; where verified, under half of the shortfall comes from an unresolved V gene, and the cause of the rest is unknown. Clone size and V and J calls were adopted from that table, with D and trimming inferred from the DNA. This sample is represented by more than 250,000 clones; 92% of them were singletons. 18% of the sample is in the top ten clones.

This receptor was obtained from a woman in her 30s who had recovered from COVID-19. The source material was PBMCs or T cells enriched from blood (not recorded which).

The sequenced DNA: TGTGCCAGCAGCTTCTCCGGGACAGCGAACACTGAAGCTTTCTTT. This codes for CASSFSGTANTEAFF. Rearrangement joined TRBV7-9 to TRBJ1-1; TRBD1 agrees with 7 junctional bases. As encoded in the germline V gene (reference sequence), CDR1 is SEHNR while CDR2 is FQNEAQ. The CDR3 runs 15 residues from the cysteine to the phenylalanine. The entry retains the CDR3 DNA only, 45 bases that are in frame from base 1. After removal of 3 bases from V and 1 base from J, the junction retains 5 bases not matched to a gene.